Below, one T cell receptor (beta chain) is given with its context. Its antigen is unknown. No much larger clonotype is one base removed from it; base qualities were not supplied. The data are from a study of CD8 T cells in Susac syndrome (dated by TCRdb to the late 2010s). Study-wide context: Repertoire sequencing was used to test whether CD8+ T cell activation and differentiation in Susac syndrome was antigen driven.

At the junction V is shortened by 0 bases and J by 3 bases, with 8 bases in between. Via the germline V gene, CDR1 is SGDLS and CDR2 YYNGEE. Measured from the cysteine to the phenylalanine, the CDR3 is 14 residues long. Just CDR3 DNA is preserved here, 42 bases in frame from base 1. Overall study results and their limits: The TCR sequencing and HLA analysis was acknowledged to have included a relatively small number of individuals.

RNA was extracted using the RNeasy kit, and roughly 0.45 to 1 ug of the RNA was reverse transcribed with random hexamers. TCR beta CDR3 regions were amplified with the immunoSEQ multiplex PCR assay covering 54 Vbeta and 13 Jbeta segments. PCR amplification bias was corrected by using a synthetic template baseline for primer optimization and computational correction. The original methods were these. Only productive sequences were kept, with reads annotated to V, D and J genes according to IMGT and analyzed in immunoSEQ Analyzer. To calculate clonality, Shannon entropy was normalized by log2 of the number of productive unique sequences and then subtracted from one. For each patient and control, public and private clones were evaluated among the 100 most prevalent clones. Clones were defined as Susac-specific if absent from the healthy and MS cohorts, from around 1,100 published viral clones and from other ImmuneACCESS disease sequences. The public sequencing data were trimmed at Q25 with fastp and processed into clonotypes with MiXCR by TCRdb, which kept only in-frame beta chains. Rows are combined by CDR3 protein, so each entry shows the most common genes and DNA. The V and J calls reflect TCRdb's pipeline rather than the authors' work. A total of around 120,000 distinct CDR3 sequences appear in this sample, roughly 94% of them only once. The ten largest clones add up to 0.095% to 0.15% of the sample.

Peripheral blood CD8+ and CD4+ T cells from healthy donors, Susac syndrome patients and multiple sclerosis patients were profiled by high-throughput TCR beta sequencing. Treatment-naive patients with stable or active relapsing-remitting disease fulfilling revised McDonald criteria were used as multiple sclerosis controls. Bulk CD8+ and CD4+ T cells were purified by magnetic negative isolation, while CD8+ TEMRA cells were enriched using FACS. Blood was drawn into EDTA tubes, processed within 24 hours, and PBMCs were isolated by density gradient centrifugation. PBMCs intended for TCR sequencing were frozen in liquid nitrogen and were later thawed in a 37 degrees C water bath. The sorted or isolated CD4+, CD8+ and CD8+ TEMRA cells reached a purity of at least 90%.

The receptor was isolated from a human donor with multiple sclerosis. Sequencing was done on a sample of CD4+ T cells from PBMCs. The chain employs TRBV9 and TRBJ2-3; confidence is insufficient to name the D gene. The sequenced DNA is TGTGCCAGCAGCGTAGAGCCCAGAACAGATACGCAGTATTTT. Translation gives CASSVEPRTDTQYF. The reference TRBV9 and TRBJ2-3 proteins fill in what lies around the CDR3, so the full variable domain reads DSGVTQTPKHLITATGQRVTLRCSPRSGDLSVYWYQQSLDQGLQFLIQYYNGEERAKGNILERFSAQQFPDLHSELNLSSLELGDSALYFCASSVEPRTDTQYFGPGTRLTVL.